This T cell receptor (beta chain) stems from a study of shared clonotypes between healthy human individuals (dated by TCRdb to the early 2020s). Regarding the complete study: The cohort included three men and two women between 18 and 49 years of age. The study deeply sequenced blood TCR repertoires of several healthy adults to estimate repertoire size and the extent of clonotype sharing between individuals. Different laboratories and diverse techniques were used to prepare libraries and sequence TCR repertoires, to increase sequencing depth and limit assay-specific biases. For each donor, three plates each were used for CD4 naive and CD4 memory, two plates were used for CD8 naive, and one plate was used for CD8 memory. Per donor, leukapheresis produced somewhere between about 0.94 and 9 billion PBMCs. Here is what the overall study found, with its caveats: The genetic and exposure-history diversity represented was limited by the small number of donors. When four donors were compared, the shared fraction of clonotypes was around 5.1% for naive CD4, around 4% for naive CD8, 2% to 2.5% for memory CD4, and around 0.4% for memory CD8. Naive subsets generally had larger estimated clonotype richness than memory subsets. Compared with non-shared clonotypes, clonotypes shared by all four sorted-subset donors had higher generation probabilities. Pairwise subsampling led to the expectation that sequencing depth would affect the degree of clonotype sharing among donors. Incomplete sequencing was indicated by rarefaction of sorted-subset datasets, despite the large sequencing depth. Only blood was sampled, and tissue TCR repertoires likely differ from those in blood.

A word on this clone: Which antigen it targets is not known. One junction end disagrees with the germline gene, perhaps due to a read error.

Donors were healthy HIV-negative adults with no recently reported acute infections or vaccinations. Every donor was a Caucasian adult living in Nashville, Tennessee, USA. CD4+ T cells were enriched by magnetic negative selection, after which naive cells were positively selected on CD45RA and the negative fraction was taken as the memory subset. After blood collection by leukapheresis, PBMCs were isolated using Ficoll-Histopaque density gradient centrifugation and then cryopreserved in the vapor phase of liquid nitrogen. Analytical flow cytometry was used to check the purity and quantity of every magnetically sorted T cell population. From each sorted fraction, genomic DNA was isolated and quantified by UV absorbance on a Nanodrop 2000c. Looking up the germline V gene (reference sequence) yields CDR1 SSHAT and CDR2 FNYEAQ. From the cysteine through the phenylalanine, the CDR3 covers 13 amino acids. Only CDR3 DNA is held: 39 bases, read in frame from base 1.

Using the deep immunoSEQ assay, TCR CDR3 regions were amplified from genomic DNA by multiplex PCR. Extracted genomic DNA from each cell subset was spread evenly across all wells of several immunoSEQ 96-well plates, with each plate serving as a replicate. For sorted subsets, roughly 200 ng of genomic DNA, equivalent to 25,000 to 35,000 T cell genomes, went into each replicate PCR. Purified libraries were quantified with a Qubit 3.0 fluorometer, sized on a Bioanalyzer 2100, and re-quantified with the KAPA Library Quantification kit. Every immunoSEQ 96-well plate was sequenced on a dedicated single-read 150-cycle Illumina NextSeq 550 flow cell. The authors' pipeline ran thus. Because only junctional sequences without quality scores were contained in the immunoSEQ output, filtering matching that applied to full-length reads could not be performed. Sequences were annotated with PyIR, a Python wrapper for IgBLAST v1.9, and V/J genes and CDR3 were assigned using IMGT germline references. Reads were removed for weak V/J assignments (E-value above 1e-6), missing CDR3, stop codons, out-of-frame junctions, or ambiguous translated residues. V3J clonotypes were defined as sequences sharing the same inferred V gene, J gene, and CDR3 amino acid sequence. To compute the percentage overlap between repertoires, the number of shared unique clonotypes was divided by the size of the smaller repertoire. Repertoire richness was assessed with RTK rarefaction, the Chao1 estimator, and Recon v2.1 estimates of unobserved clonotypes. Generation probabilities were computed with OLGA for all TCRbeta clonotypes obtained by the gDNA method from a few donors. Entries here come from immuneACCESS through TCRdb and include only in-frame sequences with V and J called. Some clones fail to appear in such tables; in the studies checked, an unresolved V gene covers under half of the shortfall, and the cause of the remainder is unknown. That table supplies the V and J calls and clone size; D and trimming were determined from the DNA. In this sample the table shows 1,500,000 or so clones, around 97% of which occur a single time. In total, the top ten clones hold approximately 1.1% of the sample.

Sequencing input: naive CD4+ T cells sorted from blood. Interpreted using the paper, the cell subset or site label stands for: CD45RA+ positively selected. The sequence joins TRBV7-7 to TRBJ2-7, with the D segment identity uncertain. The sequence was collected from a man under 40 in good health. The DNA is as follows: TGTGCTAGCAGCTTAGTCCCCGCCCAGGAGCAGTACTTC. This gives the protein CASSLVPAQEQYF.